The 10 T cell receptor beta chains listed next were all sequenced from one sample in a study of CD8+CD57+ T cells in acquired aplastic anemia. Genomic DNA provided the template from which TCR beta VDJ and CDR3 profiles were obtained. TCRdb ran MiXCR on the reads and lists one entry per CDR3 protein. This sample yields fewer than 250,000 distinct CDR3 sequences, of which around 59% are seen a single time; about 17% belongs to the top ten. Sequences were obtained from sorted CD4+, CD8+, or CD8+CD57+ T cells (not recorded which) from PBMCs. Receptor source: a human donor in good health, serving as a control.

This chain connects TRBV25-1 to TRBJ2-7, with D perhaps given as TRBD1 or TRBD2 (5 bases each). Germline CDR1 reads MGHDK; CDR2 reads SYGVNS. V shed 1 base and J shed 12 bases, with 22 bases lying between them. The CDR3 sequence is 15 residues long. DNA of the CDR3: TGTGCCAGCAGTGAATCCGGGACGCGCCAATACGGGCGGTACTTC. As protein: CASSESGTRQYGRYF.

This clonotype was counted at least ten times. J is TRBJ2-5 and V is TRBV7-6; possibly TRBD2 for D (5 bases). The CDR3 sequence is 16 residues long. V lost 3 bases and J lost 2, with 16 bases in between. Germline V lookup: CDR1 SGHVS, CDR2 FNYEAQ. The DNA of the CDR3 is TGTGCCAGCAGCTTGAGGGCGGAGATACCTCAAGAGACCCAGTACTTC. Translated: CASSLRAEIPQETQYF.

This clonotype has a count of ten or more. The chain combines TRBV5-6 with TRBJ1-1, with D hard to call. Trimming shortened V by 1 base and J by 1 base, and 5 bases separated the two germline ends. CDR3 length: 13 residues. In germline, CDR1 is SGHDT, CDR2 YYEEEE. CDR3 amino acids: CASSLRRNTEAFF. The CDR3 DNA reads as TGTGCCAGCAGCTTGAGACGGAACACTGAAGCTTTCTTT.

The V and J genes are TRBV20-1 and TRBJ2-3, with 13 nucleotides matching TRBD2. Losses at the gene ends were 6 bases for V and 0 bases for J; bases not matched to a gene: 3. Germline V gives CDR1 DFQATT, CDR2 SNEGSKA (reference sequence). CDR3 size: 15 residues. The CDR3 region has the DNA TGCAGTGCGGGGACTAGCGGGGTTAGCACAGATACGCAGTATTTT. It encodes CSAGTSGVSTDTQYF.

The chain combines TRBV10-3 with TRBJ2-7, with 10 bases matching TRBD1. The germline V gene encodes CDR1 ENHRY and CDR2 SYGVKD. Trimming cost V 6 bases and J 0 bases; bases outside gene matches: 11. The CDR3 runs to 17 residues. The CDR3 region is CAIRANPGQGNSYEQYF. CDR3 DNA sequence: TGTGCCATCAGAGCAAACCCGGGACAGGGGAACTCCTACGAGCAGTACTTC.

In this sample, this clonotype turned up many times. The chain recombines TRBV7-2 with TRBJ1-3; TRBD1 aligns across 7 bases. V was clipped by 5 bases and J by 0 bases; unmatched bases: 4. CDR3 length: 15 amino acids. CDR1 SGHTA and CDR2 FQGNSA come from the germline V gene. CDR3 sequence: CASSRQGFSGNTIYF. The CDR3 region has the DNA TGTGCCAGCAGCAGACAGGGATTCTCTGGAAACACCATATATTTT.

The V and J genes are TRBV24-1 and TRBJ2-2, with D possibly matching TRBD1 (5 bases). CDR1 KGHDR and CDR2 SFDVKD come from the germline V gene. The length of the CDR3 is 16 residues. Trimming pared 0 bases from V and 5 bases from J, leaving 12 bases between. The CDR3 sequence is CATSDLGAGWTGELFF. Here the CDR3 DNA reads TGTGCCACCAGTGATTTGGGGGCAGGGTGGACCGGGGAGCTGTTTTTT.

This clonotype was seen at least ten times. This rearrangement joins TRBV11-3 to TRBJ2-7, with a possible D match to TRBD2 (5 bases). The CDR3 length is 15 residues. Germline CDR1 is SGHNT and CDR2 is YENEEA. The V gene lost 2 bases and the J gene lost 0 bases, with 11 bases spanning the gap. CDR3 in amino acids: CASSLSSAGSYEQYF. CDR3 DNA sequence: TGTGCCAGCAGCTTAAGTAGCGCCGGCTCCTACGAGCAGTACTTC.

There are many counts of this clonotype. V gene TRBV10-1 combines with J gene TRBJ1-5; TRBD1 matches at 7 bases. Looked up from germline, CDR1 is WNHNN and CDR2 is SYGVQD (reference sequence). V shed 0 bases and J 0 bases; nucleotides not matched to a gene: 17. The CDR3 is made up of 21 amino acids. CDR3 residues: CASSESKQGPTGPYSNQPQHF. CDR3 bases: TGCGCCAGCAGTGAGTCCAAACAGGGGCCCACGGGCCCTTATAGCAATCAGCCCCAGCATTTT.

This clonotype appeared a few times. The V call is TRBV20-1, the J call TRBJ2-5, with D hard to call. V lost 0 bases and J 5 bases, leaving 13 bases between the germline ends. The CDR3 consists of 14 residues. Germline V gene data show CDR1 as DFQATT and CDR2 as SNEGSKA (reference sequence). CDR3 bases: TGCAGTGCTAGAGATCTGTGGGGTTCGGAGACCCAGTACTTC. Its translation: CSARDLWGSETQYF.